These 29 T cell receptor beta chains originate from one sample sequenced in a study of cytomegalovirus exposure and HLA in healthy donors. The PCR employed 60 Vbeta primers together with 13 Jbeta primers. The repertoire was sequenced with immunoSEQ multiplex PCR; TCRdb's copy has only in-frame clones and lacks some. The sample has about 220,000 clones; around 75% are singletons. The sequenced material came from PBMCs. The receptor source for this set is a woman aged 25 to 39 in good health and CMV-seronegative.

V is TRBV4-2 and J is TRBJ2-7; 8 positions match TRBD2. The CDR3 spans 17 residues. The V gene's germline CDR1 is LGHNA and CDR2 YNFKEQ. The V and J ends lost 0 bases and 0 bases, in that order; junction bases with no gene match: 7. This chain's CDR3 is CASSQEEASGFSYEQYF. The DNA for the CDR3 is TGTGCCAGCAGCCAAGAAGAAGCTAGCGGGTTCTCCTACGAGCAGTACTTC.

The CDR3 nucleotides read TGTGCCAGCAGCTTAGCGGCAGGGGGTCCCTACGAGCAGTACTTC. Translation: CASSLAAGGPYEQYF. The rearrangement joins TRBV11-3 to TRBJ2-7; TRBD1 matches 7 bases. Trimming cost V 1 base and J 2 bases; bases outside gene matches: 5. The CDR3 runs 15 residues. Germline lookup yields CDR1 SGHNT and CDR2 YENEEA.

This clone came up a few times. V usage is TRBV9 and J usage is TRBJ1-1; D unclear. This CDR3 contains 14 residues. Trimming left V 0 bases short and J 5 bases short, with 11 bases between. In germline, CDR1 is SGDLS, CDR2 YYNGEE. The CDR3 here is CASSVEAPGTEAFF. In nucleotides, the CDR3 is TGTGCCAGCAGCGTAGAGGCACCGGGAACTGAAGCTTTCTTT.

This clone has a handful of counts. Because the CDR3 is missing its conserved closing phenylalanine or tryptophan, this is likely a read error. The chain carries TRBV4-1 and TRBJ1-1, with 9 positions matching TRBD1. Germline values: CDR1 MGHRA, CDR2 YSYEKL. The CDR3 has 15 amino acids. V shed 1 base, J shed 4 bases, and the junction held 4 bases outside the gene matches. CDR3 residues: CASSQGDRAGTEAFL. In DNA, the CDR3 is TGCGCCAGCAGCCAAGGGGACAGGGCCGGCACTGAAGCTTTCTTG.

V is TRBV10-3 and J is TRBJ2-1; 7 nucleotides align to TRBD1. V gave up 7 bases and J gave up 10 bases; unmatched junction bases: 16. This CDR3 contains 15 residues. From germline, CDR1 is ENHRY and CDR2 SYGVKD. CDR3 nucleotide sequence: TGTGCCATCATTGGGCAGGCAGGGGGTATTGACGAGCAGTTCTTC. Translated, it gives CAIIGQAGGIDEQFF.

CDR3 coding DNA: TGTGCCAGCGCGTGGGGAGTTGGGATCAACGAGCAGTACTTC. Translation gives CASAWGVGINEQYF. The chain employs TRBV6-5 and TRBJ2-7, with a weak D call TRBD2 (5 bases). The CDR3 has 14 amino acids. Germline V gives CDR1 MNHEY, CDR2 SVGAGI. V gave up 8 bases and J gave up 5 bases, with 19 bases separating them.

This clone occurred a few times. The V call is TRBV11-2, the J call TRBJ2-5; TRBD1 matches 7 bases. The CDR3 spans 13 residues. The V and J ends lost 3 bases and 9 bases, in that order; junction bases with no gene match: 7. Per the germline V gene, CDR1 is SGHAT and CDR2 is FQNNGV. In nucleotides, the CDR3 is TGTGCCAGCAGCTTTGACCCCACAGGGGCCCAGTACTTC. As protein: CASSFDPTGAQYF.

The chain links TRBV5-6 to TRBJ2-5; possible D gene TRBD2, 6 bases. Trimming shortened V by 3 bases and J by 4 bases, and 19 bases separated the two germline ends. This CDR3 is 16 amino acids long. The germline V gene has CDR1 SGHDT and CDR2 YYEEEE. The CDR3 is CASSSTNRGFGETQYF. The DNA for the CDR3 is TGTGCCAGCAGCTCGACTAATCGGGGGTTCGGAGAGACCCAGTACTTC.

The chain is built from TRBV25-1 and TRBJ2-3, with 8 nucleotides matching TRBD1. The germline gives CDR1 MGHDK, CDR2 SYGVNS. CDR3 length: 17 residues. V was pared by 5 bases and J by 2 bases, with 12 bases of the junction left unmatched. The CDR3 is CASSPPYWDRFTDTQYF. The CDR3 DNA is TGTGCCAGCAGTCCTCCCTATTGGGACAGGTTCACAGATACGCAGTATTTT.

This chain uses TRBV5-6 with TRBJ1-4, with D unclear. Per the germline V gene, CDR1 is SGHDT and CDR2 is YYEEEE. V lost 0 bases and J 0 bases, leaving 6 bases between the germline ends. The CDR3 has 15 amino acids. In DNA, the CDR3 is TGTGCCAGCAGCTTGGTACGGGCAACTAATGAAAAACTGTTTTTT. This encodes CASSLVRATNEKLFF.

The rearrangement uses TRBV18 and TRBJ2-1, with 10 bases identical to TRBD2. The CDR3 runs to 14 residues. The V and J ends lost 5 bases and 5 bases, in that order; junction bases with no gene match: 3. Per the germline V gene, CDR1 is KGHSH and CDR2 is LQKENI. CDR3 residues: CASSDGLADNEQFF. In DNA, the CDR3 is TGTGCCAGCTCAGATGGACTAGCGGACAATGAGCAGTTCTTC.

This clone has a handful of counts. The CDR3 DNA follows: TGTGCCAGCAGCTTAGTGTATGCCGGGGAGCTGTTTTTT. Its translation is CASSLVYAGELFF. The chain carries TRBV7-6 and TRBJ2-2; D gene unclear. Germline V gene sequence: CDR1 SGHVS, CDR2 FNYEAQ. The CDR3 covers 13 residues. The V end was cut by 1 base, the J end by 6 bases, with 6 bases between. Based on the CDR3 plus reference TRBV7-6 and TRBJ2-2, the full variable domain is GAGVSQSPRYKVTKRGQDVALRCDPISGHVSLYWYRQALGQGPEFLTYFNYEAQQDKSGLPNDRFSAERPEGSISTLTIQRTEQRDSAMYRCASSLVYAGELFFGEGSRLTVL.

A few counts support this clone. CDR3 residues: CASSDGTGGNEQFF. The CDR3 DNA sequence: TGTGCCAGCAGTGACGGGACAGGGGGCAATGAGCAGTTCTTC. The genes are TRBV6-4 and TRBJ2-1, with 11 bases lining up with TRBD1. The ends lost 2 bases at V and 6 bases at J; junction bases unmatched: 0. The CDR3 covers 14 residues. Germline V CDR1 and CDR2: MRHNA, SNTAGT.

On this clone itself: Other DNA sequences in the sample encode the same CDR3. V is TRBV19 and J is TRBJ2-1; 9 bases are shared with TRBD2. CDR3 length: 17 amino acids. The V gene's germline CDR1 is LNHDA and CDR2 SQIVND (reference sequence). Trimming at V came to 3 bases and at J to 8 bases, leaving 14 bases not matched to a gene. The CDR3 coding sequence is TGTGCCAGTAGTATTAGGTCGGGAGGGACTAGCTTATATGAGCAGTTCTTC. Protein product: CASSIRSGGTSLYEQFF.

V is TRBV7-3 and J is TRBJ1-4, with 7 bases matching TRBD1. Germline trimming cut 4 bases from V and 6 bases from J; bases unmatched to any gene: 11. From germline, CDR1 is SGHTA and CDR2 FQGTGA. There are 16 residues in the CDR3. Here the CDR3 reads CASSSTGTATDEKLFF. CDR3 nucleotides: TGTGCCAGCAGCTCGACCGGGACAGCGACGGATGAAAAACTGTTTTTT.

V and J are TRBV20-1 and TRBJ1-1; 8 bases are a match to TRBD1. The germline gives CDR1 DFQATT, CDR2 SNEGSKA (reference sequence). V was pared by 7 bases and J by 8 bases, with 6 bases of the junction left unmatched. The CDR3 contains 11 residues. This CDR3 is CSGDRGGEAFF. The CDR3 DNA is TGCAGTGGAGACAGGGGCGGAGAAGCTTTCTTT.

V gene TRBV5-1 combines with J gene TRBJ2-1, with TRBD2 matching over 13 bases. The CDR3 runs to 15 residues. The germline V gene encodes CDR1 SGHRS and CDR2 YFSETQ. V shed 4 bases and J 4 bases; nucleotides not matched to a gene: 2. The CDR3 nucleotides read TGCGCCAGCAGCATGGGACTAGCGGGGTACAATGAGCAGTTCTTC. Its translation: CASSMGLAGYNEQFF.

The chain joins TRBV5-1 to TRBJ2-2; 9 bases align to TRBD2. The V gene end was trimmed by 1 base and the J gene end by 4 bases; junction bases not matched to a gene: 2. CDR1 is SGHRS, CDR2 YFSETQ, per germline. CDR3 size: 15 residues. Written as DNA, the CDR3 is TGCGCCAGCAGCTTGTCTAGCGGGGCCACCGGGGAGCTGTTTTTT. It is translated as CASSLSSGATGELFF.

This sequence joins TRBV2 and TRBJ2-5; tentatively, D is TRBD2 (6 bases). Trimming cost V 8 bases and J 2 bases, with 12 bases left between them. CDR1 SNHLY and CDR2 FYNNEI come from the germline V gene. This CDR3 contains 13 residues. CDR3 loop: CASLGGRQETQYF. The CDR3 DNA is TGTGCCAGCTTGGGGGGAAGGCAAGAGACCCAGTACTTC.

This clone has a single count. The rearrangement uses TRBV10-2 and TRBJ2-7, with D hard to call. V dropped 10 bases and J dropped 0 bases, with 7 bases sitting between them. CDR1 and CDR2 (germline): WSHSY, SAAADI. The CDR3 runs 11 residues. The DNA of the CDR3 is TGCGCCACCGTTAGCTCCTACGAGCAGTACTTC. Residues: CATVSSYEQYF.

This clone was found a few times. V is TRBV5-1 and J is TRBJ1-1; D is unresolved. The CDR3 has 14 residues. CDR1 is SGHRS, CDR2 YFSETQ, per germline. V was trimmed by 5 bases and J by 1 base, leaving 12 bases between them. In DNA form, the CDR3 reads TGCGCCAGCAGACCGGGAACTCCGAACACTGAAGCTTTCTTT. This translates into CASRPGTPNTEAFF. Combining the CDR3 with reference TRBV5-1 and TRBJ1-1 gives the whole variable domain KAGVTQTPRYLIKTRGQQVTLSCSPISGHRSVSWYQQTPGQGLQFLFEYFSETQRNKGNFPGRFSGRQFSNSRSEMNVSTLELGDSALYLCASRPGTPNTEAFFGQGTRLTVV.

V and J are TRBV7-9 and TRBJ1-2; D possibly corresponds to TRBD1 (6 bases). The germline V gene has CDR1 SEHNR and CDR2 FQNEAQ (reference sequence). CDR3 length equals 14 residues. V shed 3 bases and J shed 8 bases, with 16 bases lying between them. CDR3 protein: CASSFPVDRGGYTF. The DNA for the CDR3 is TGTGCCAGCAGCTTCCCGGTGGACAGAGGCGGCTACACCTTC.

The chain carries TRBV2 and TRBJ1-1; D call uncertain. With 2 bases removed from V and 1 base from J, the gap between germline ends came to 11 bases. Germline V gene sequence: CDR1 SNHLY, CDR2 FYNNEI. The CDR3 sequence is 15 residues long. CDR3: CASSEQVRGNTEAFF. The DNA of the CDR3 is TGTGCCAGCAGTGAACAAGTTCGGGGGAACACTGAAGCTTTCTTT.

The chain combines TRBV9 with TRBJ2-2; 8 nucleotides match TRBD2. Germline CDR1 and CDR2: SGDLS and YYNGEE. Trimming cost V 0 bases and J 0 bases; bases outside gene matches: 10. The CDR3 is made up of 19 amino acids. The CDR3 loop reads CASSVGVGLAEANTGELFF. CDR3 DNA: TGTGCCAGCAGCGTAGGTGTCGGACTAGCAGAAGCGAACACCGGGGAGCTGTTTTTT.

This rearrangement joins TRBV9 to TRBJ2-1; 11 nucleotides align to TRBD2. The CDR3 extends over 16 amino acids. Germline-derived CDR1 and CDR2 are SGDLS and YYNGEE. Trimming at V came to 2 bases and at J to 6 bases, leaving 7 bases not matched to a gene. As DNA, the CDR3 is TGTGCCAGCAGCGTCTCGGGACTAGCGGTTATCAATGAGCAGTTCTTC. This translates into CASSVSGLAVINEQFF.

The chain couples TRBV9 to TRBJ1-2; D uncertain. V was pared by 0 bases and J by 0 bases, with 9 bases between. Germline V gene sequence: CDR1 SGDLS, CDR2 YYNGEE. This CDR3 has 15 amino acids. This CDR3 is CASSVGLATNYGYTF. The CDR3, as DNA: TGTGCCAGCAGCGTAGGCTTGGCAACTAACTATGGCTACACCTTC.

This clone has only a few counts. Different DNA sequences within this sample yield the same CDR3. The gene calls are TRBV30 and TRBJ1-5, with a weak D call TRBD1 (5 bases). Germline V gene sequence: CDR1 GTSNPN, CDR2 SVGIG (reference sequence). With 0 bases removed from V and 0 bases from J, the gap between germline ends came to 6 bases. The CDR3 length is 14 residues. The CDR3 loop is CAWSVTGSNQPQHF. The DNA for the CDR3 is TGTGCCTGGAGTGTAACAGGTAGCAATCAGCCCCAGCATTTT.

The CDR3 is CASSRDSVGELFF. Written as DNA, the CDR3 is TGCGCCAGCAGCCGGGACTCCGTGGGGGAGCTGTTTTTT. This chain joins TRBV5-1 and TRBJ2-2, with D possibly being TRBD2 (6 bases). V was shortened by 4 bases and J by 8 bases, with 12 bases between the two germline ends. The CDR3 spans 13 residues. CDR1 and CDR2 (germline): SGHRS, YFSETQ. Full variable domain (rest looked up from reference TRBV5-1 and TRBJ2-2): KAGVTQTPRYLIKTRGQQVTLSCSPISGHRSVSWYQQTPGQGLQFLFEYFSETQRNKGNFPGRFSGRQFSNSRSEMNVSTLELGDSALYLCASSRDSVGELFFGEGSRLTVL.

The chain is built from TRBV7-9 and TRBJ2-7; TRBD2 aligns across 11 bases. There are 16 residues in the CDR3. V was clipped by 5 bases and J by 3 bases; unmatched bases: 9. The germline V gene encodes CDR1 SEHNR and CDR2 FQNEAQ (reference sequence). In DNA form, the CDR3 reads TGTGCCAGCAGCGCAGGGACTAGCGGAGGGAACTACGAGCAGTACTTC. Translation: CASSAGTSGGNYEQYF.